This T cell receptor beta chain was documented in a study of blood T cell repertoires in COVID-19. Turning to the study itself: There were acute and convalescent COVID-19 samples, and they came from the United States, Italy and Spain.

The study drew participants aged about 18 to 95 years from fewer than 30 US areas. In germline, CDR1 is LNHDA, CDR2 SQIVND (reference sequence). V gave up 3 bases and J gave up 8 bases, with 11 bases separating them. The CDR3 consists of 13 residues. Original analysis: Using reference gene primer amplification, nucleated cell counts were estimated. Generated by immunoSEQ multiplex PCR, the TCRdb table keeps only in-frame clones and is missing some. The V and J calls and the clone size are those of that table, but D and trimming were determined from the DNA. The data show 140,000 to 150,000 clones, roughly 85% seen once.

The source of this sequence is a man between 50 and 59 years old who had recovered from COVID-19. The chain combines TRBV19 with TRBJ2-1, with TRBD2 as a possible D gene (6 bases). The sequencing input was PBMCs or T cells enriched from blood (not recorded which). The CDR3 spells CASSMRRGDEQFF. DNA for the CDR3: TGTGCCAGTAGTATGAGGAGGGGCGATGAGCAGTTCTTC.